This TCR beta chain is drawn from a study of neurological immune-mediated disorders. There are 16 residues in the CDR3. V was pared by 4 bases and J by 15 bases, with 18 bases of the junction left unmatched. CDR1 and CDR2 from the germline V gene are LGHDT and YNNKEL (reference sequence). Template-switch 5'RACE cDNA synthesis added a 10-nucleotide unique molecular identifier. A single record per CDR3 protein comes from TCRdb applying MiXCR to the 5' RACE reads. Of 50,000 or so distinct CDR3 sequences listed, 10% are singletons. This clonotype was counted ten times or more. The chain is built from TRBV3-1 and TRBJ1-3; 10 nucleotides align to TRBD1. The clonotype was recovered from a woman in her thirties or forties with HTLV-1-associated myelopathy (HAM/TSP). Specimen: PBMCs. The CDR3 sequence: CASSLGRDRGRSLRYF. The DNA of the CDR3 is TGTGCCAGCAGCCTAGGTCGTGACAGGGGGCGTTCTTTAAGATATTTT.